This T cell receptor beta chain was identified in a study of cytomegalovirus exposure and HLA in healthy donors. Assay used: immunoSEQ multiplex PCR; TCRdb lists only in-frame clones, some missing. The sample shows about 120,000 clones, around 90% of them seen only once. Germline V gene data show CDR1 as WSHSY and CDR2 as SAAADI. This CDR3 has 18 residues. V lost 3 bases to trimming and J lost 5 bases; unmatched junction nucleotides: 14. The chain recombines TRBV10-2 with TRBJ2-1; 9 bases match TRBD2. Sequenced: PBMCs. The TCR originated in a woman aged 18-35 years in good health and CMV-seronegative. The CDR3 nucleotides read TGCGCCAGCAGTGACGTCTTGGGGAAAGCGGGGGGCGACAATGAGCAGTTCTTC. It is translated as CASSDVLGKAGGDNEQFF.